The rows below give T cell receptor beta chains drawn from one sample of a study of shared clonotypes between healthy human individuals. Assay used: immunoSEQ multiplex PCR; TCRdb lists only in-frame clones, some missing. The sample includes about 2.2 million clones, approximately 94% seen only once; the top ten take roughly 1.8%. Sequencing was done on a sample of naive CD8+ T cells from PBMCs. The receptor set was obtained from a man aged 18 to 35 in good health. Some clones in this sample may be carry-over from other donors' samples. Both conserved end residues are part of each CDR3. The D gene is left open where the match is weak. Clone size appears in some rows only: once, few, many, or a class for an expanded clone.

d_call,v_call,j_call,clone_size,cdr3_aa,cdr3_nt
TRBD2,TRBV4-3,TRBJ2-1,.,CASSQILAGGNNEQFF,TGCGCCAGCAGCCAGATACTAGCGGGAGGGAACAATGAGCAGTTCTTC
TRBD1,TRBV7-8,TRBJ1-1,.,CASSFNRDSLYTEAFF,TGTGCCAGCAGCTTTAACCGGGACAGCCTTTACACTGAAGCTTTCTTT
TRBD2,TRBV2,TRBJ2-7,.,CASSERTSGAIMLYEQYF,TGTGCCAGCAGTGAACGGACTAGCGGCGCCATTATGCTCTACGAGCAGTACTTC
.,TRBV7-8,TRBJ2-2,.,CASSPPGANTGELFF,TGTGCCAGCAGCCCACCCGGGGCAAACACCGGGGAGCTGTTTTTT
.,TRBV11-2,TRBJ2-7,.,CASSLGRGQLYEQYF,TGTGCCAGCAGCTTAGGGAGGGGGCAACTCTACGAGCAGTACTTC
.,TRBV19,TRBJ2-7,.,CASSAPGLRSDEQYF,TGTGCCAGTAGTGCCCCGGGACTTCGGAGCGACGAGCAGTACTTC
.,TRBV19,TRBJ1-1,few,CASSPQVPNTEAFF,TGTGCCAGTAGTCCCCAGGTACCGAACACTGAAGCTTTCTTT
.,TRBV29-1,TRBJ2-7,.,CSVEAASSYEQYF,TGCAGCGTTGAGGCAGCTAGTTCCTACGAGCAGTACTTC
TRBD2,TRBV7-9,TRBJ2-5,.,CASSAGLAGEETQYF,TGTGCCAGCAGCGCGGGACTAGCGGGGGAGGAGACCCAGTACTTC
.,TRBV9,TRBJ1-3,.,CASSVGISSGNTIYF,TGTGCCAGCAGCGTGGGTATAAGCTCTGGAAACACCATATATTTT
.,TRBV21-1,TRBJ1-5,.,CASSRNGISGNYSNQPQHF,TGTGCCAGCAGCAGAAACGGGATTTCGGGGAATTATAGCAATCAGCCCCAGCATTTT
TRBD1,TRBV5-1,TRBJ1-5,once,CASSSGTVGQPQHF,TGCGCCAGCAGCTCCGGGACAGTGGGTCAGCCCCAGCATTTT
TRBD2,TRBV11-3,TRBJ2-2,.,CASHPGGGTGELFF,TGTGCCAGCCATCCCGGGGGGGGCACCGGGGAGCTGTTTTTT
.,TRBV12-2,TRBJ1-5,.,CASRLVPGGRTLTYSNQPQHF,TGTGCAAGTCGCTTAGTACCCGGGGGGAGGACACTGACTTATAGCAATCAGCCCCAGCATTTT
.,TRBV9,TRBJ2-1,.,CASSVGGSIRGNEQFF,TGTGCCAGCAGCGTAGGGGGGTCAATCCGGGGCAATGAGCAGTTCTTC
TRBD2,TRBV4-2,TRBJ2-2,few,CASKAGDTGELFF,TGTGCCAGCAAAGCGGGAGACACCGGGGAGCTGTTTTTT
.,TRBV7-2,TRBJ2-1,.,CASSSPGMGLNEQFF,TGTGCCAGCAGCTCCCCCGGCATGGGGTTAAATGAGCAGTTCTTC
.,TRBV6-1,TRBJ2-7,.,CASSEAPWTRTYEQYF,TGTGCCAGCAGTGAAGCGCCGTGGACACGAACATACGAGCAGTACTTC
TRBD1,TRBV6-5,TRBJ2-5,.,CASSYSDRAQETQYF,TGTGCCAGCAGTTACTCGGACAGGGCCCAAGAGACCCAGTACTTC
TRBD1,TRBV5-5,TRBJ1-4,.,CASSLFAVRGTENEKLFF,TGTGCCAGCAGCTTGTTTGCGGTACGGGGGACAGAGAATGAAAAACTGTTTTTT
TRBD2,TRBV4-1,TRBJ2-7,.,CASSQVSGSRNEQYF,TGCGCCAGCAGCCAAGTGAGCGGGAGTAGGAACGAGCAGTACTTC
.,TRBV11-2,TRBJ2-1,.,CASMIGGRNEQFF,TGTGCCAGCATGATAGGGGGTAGGAATGAGCAGTTCTTC
TRBD2,TRBV5-4,TRBJ2-1,.,CASSSKPLANEQFF,TGTGCCAGCAGCTCCAAGCCACTAGCGAATGAGCAGTTCTTC
TRBD2,TRBV11-2,TRBJ2-3,.,CASSPGSGSSDTQYF,TGTGCCAGCAGCCCTGGGAGCGGGAGTTCCGATACGCAGTATTTT
.,TRBV7-9,TRBJ2-7,.,CASSLTAEGSYEQYF,TGTGCCAGCAGCTTAACGGCAGAAGGGTCCTACGAGCAGTACTTC
TRBD2,TRBV27,TRBJ2-7,once,CASRTASGNLYEQYF,TGTGCCAGCAGGACGGCTAGCGGCAATCTCTACGAGCAGTACTTC
TRBD1,TRBV27,TRBJ1-2,once,CASKITRTGTYGYTF,TGTGCCAGCAAAATAACGCGGACAGGGACCTATGGCTACACCTTC
TRBD2,TRBV7-8,TRBJ2-1,.,CATGEGKGEQFF,TGTGCCACCGGGGAGGGAAAGGGTGAGCAGTTCTTC
.,TRBV18,TRBJ2-7,.,CASSPPDSYEQYF,TGTGCCAGCTCACCACCCGACAGCTACGAGCAGTACTTC
.,TRBV28,TRBJ2-7,.,CASRPNREPYEQYF,TGTGCCAGCAGACCCAACAGGGAGCCCTACGAGCAGTACTTC
.,TRBV10-3,TRBJ2-7,.,CAMGDSHEQYF,TGTGCCATGGGGGACTCCCACGAGCAGTACTTC
.,TRBV11-2,TRBJ2-1,.,CASFDRTYNEQFF,TGTGCCAGCTTTGACAGGACCTACAATGAGCAGTTCTTC
TRBD1,TRBV7-2,TRBJ1-1,.,CASSFLQGARTEAFF,TGTGCCAGCAGCTTTCTACAGGGGGCGCGCACTGAAGCTTTCTTT
TRBD1,TRBV5-1,TRBJ2-7,.,CASSLDRGAFEQYF,TGCGCCAGCAGCCTAGACAGGGGAGCCTTCGAGCAGTACTTC
TRBD1,TRBV5-4,TRBJ2-4,.,CASSLDRGQLGIQYF,TGTGCCAGCAGCTTGGACCGGGGACAGCTAGGCATTCAGTACTTC
.,TRBV29-1,TRBJ1-4,.,CSARTPPNEKLFF,TGCAGCGCTAGGACTCCGCCTAATGAAAAACTGTTTTTT
.,TRBV5-4,TRBJ1-1,.,CASSLRYLGFVSTEAFF,TGTGCCAGCAGCTTGAGATATCTGGGCTTTGTTAGCACTGAAGCTTTCTTT
.,TRBV5-1,TRBJ2-3,.,CASSHEVVGPDTQYF,TGCGCCAGCAGCCACGAGGTCGTGGGTCCAGATACGCAGTATTTT
.,TRBV27,TRBJ1-1,.,CASSLLYETEAFF,TGTGCCAGCAGTTTATTATACGAAACTGAAGCTTTCTTT
TRBD2,TRBV4-3,TRBJ2-1,.,CASSPEWREGNEQFF,TGCGCCAGCAGCCCCGAGTGGCGGGAGGGCAATGAGCAGTTCTTC
.,TRBV5-8,TRBJ2-5,.,CASSHGWGRETQYF,TGTGCCAGCAGCCATGGTTGGGGTCGGGAGACCCAGTACTTC